The 27 T cell receptor beta chains given below trace back to one sample, sequenced in a study of immune evolution from preneoplasia to lung adenocarcinoma. TCRdb's copy holds only in-frame clones and misses some; the assay was immunoSEQ multiplex PCR. The sample lists under 3,500 clones, 80% occurring once. Source material: FFPE adjacent normal lung tissue. The origin of the receptors is a donor older than 65 with lung adenocarcinoma.

This clone was counted a few times. This chain uses TRBV29-1 with TRBJ2-5; D gene uncertain. Trimming stripped 2 bases from V and 2 bases from J, with 12 bases between. Germline CDR1 SQVTM, CDR2 ANQGSEA. The CDR3 has 14 amino acids. CDR3 DNA: TGCAGCGTTGAAATTGCCACGAGACAAGAGACCCAGTACTTC. Its protein is CSVEIATRQETQYF. Full variable domain (remainder filled in from reference TRBV29-1 and TRBJ2-5): SAVISQKPSRDICQRGTSLTIQCQVDSQVTMMFWYRQQPGQSLTLIATANQGSEATYESGFVIDKFPISRPNLTFSTLTVSNMSPEDSSIYLCSVEIATRQETQYFGPGTRLLVL.

The CDR3 sequence is CASSYRRYSNQPQHF. CDR3 bases: TGTGCCAGCAGTTACAGGAGGTATAGCAATCAGCCCCAGCATTTT. The J gene is TRBJ1-5, the V gene TRBV6-5; D gene uncertain. V lost 2 bases to trimming and J lost 0 bases, with 8 bases between them. CDR1 MNHEY and CDR2 SVGAGI come from the germline V gene. The CDR3 runs 15 residues.

The chain combines TRBV2 with TRBJ1-5, with 7 bases that match TRBD1. V shed 5 bases and J 9 bases; nucleotides not matched to a gene: 10. CDR3 length: 14 amino acids. In germline, CDR1 is SNHLY, CDR2 FYNNEI. The CDR3 here is CASSTRQGPSPQHF. The CDR3 DNA follows: TGTGCCAGCAGTACTCGACAGGGCCCTTCGCCCCAGCATTTT.

The chain carries TRBV6-4 and TRBJ2-1, with TRBD1 matching over 9 bases. The trim removed 6 bases at V and 6 bases at J, leaving 9 bases unmatched. The germline CDR1 and CDR2 sequences are MRHNA and SNTAGT. The CDR3 is 15 residues long. CDR3 amino acids: CASSRTGALINEQFF. DNA for the CDR3: TGTGCCAGCAGCCGGACAGGGGCGTTAATCAATGAGCAGTTCTTC.

The V gene is TRBV10-3, the J gene TRBJ2-1, with 7 nucleotides matching TRBD2. Germline lookup yields CDR1 ENHRY and CDR2 SYGVKD. V was clipped by 6 bases and J by 9 bases; unmatched bases: 5. This CDR3 comprises 12 residues. DNA for the CDR3: TGTGCCATCAGACGGGAGGCCGGTGAGCAGTTCTTC. Its translation is CAIRREAGEQFF.

This clone appeared a single time. V usage is TRBV6-1 and J usage is TRBJ2-7; 12 bases line up with TRBD2. Germline lookup yields CDR1 MNHNS and CDR2 SASEGT. CDR3 length: 15 residues. The V segment lost 4 bases and the J segment 5 bases; nucleotides outside the gene matches: 6. CDR3 sequence: CASSVGLAGRDEQYF. The DNA for the CDR3 is TGTGCCAGCAGTGTAGGACTAGCGGGAAGGGACGAGCAGTACTTC.

The rearrangement uses TRBV7-9 and TRBJ2-7; TRBD2 aligns across 12 bases. Looked up from germline, CDR1 is SEHNR and CDR2 is FQNEAQ (reference sequence). The CDR3 totals 15 residues. The V segment lost 3 bases and the J segment 5 bases; nucleotides outside the gene matches: 5. CDR3 in amino acids: CASSFPTSGSDEQYF. The CDR3 DNA follows: TGTGCCAGCAGCTTTCCGACTAGCGGGAGTGACGAGCAGTACTTC.

The genes are TRBV7-6 and TRBJ2-7, with TRBD1 as a possible D gene (5 bases). Between the trimmed V and J ends, which lost 3 bases and 3 bases, there was a span of 9 bases. The length of the CDR3 is 13 residues. Germline-derived CDR1 and CDR2 are SGHVS and FNYEAQ. The CDR3 bases are TGTGCCAGCAGCTTCAGGACAAACTACGAGCAGTACTTC. Translating gives CASSFRTNYEQYF.

The gene calls are TRBV29-1 and TRBJ1-3; no firm D call. This CDR3 has 16 residues. Trimming left V 6 bases short and J 4 bases short, with 22 bases between. Germline CDR1 and CDR2: SQVTM and ANQGSEA. The CDR3 DNA is TGCAGCGTAGAAACCCAACAGACAAATCTCGGAAACACCATATATTTT. This codes for CSVETQQTNLGNTIYF.

This chain uses TRBV6-5 with TRBJ1-5, with 8 nucleotides matching TRBD1. Germline CDR1 and CDR2: MNHEY and SVGAGI. The CDR3 length is 14 residues. J lost 5 bases, V lost 6 bases, and 6 bases had no gene match. CDR3 nucleotide sequence: TGTGCCAGCAGCTTGGACAGGGAAGATCAGCCCCAGCATTTT. This codes for CASSLDREDQPQHF.

This clone has just one count. The chain employs TRBV6-6 and TRBJ2-7; perhaps D is TRBD1 or TRBD2 (6 bases each). There are 13 residues in the CDR3. The germline gives CDR1 MNHNY, CDR2 SVGAGI (reference sequence). V was cut by 4 bases and J by 4 bases, with 11 bases left in between. CDR3 sequence (DNA): TGTGCCAGCAGTTCCCAAGGGGGGTACGAGCAGTACTTC. It encodes CASSSQGGYEQYF.

The CDR3 DNA reads TGTGCCAGCAGCCAATTCGGACAGGGTAATGAAAAACTGTTTTTT. This encodes CASSQFGQGNEKLFF. The V gene is TRBV14, the J gene TRBJ1-4; 8 bases match TRBD1. CDR1 is SGHDN, CDR2 FVKESK, per germline. J lost 4 bases, V lost 2 bases, and 3 bases had no gene match. The CDR3 runs to 15 residues.

This clone was seen just once. This rearrangement joins TRBV18 to TRBJ2-6; D unclear. CDR1 is KGHSH, CDR2 LQKENI, per germline. The ends were cut back, 8 bases at V and 0 bases at J, with 2 bases in the middle. The CDR3 loop spans 12 amino acids. CDR3 in amino acids: CASGSGANVLTF. The CDR3 DNA reads TGTGCCAGCGGCTCTGGGGCCAACGTCCTGACTTTC.

The V call is TRBV19, the J call TRBJ2-7; tentative D call: TRBD2 (6 bases). Deletions cut 6 bases from V and 6 bases from J, with 15 bases between. In germline, CDR1 is LNHDA, CDR2 SQIVND (reference sequence). There are 13 residues in the CDR3. CDR3 region: CASSPGTQSEQYF. CDR3 coding DNA: TGTGCCAGTAGCCCCGGGACTCAAAGCGAGCAGTACTTC.

This chain connects TRBV29-1 to TRBJ2-2; tentative D call: TRBD1 (5 bases). Germline V gives CDR1 SQVTM, CDR2 ANQGSEA. CDR3 size: 14 residues. Trimming took 7 bases from V and 3 from J, leaving 15 bases between them. CDR3 region: CSALRESDTGELFF. Here the CDR3 DNA reads TGCAGCGCCCTCAGGGAATCGGACACCGGGGAGCTGTTTTTT.

The chain is built from TRBV9 and TRBJ1-2, with a tentative D call TRBD1 (6 bases). The CDR3 covers 15 residues. Trimming took 6 bases from V and 4 from J, leaving 19 bases between them. CDR1 is SGDLS and CDR2 is YYNGEE in the germline V gene. The CDR3 here is CASTPGGLSLYGYTF. The DNA of the CDR3 is TGTGCCAGCACCCCGGGGGGCCTTAGCCTCTATGGCTACACCTTC.

The chain employs TRBV7-8 and TRBJ2-7; 7 positions match TRBD1. Germline CDR1 reads SGHVS; CDR2 reads FQNEAQ. The CDR3 spans 16 residues. V trimming: 1 base; J trimming: 6 bases; junction bases outside the gene matches: 12. DNA of the CDR3: TGTGCCAGCAGCTTAGTCCTACTGGGACAGTGGGGCGAGCAGTACTTC. Its translation: CASSLVLLGQWGEQYF.

In its sample, this clone was seen once. The chain joins TRBV10-3 to TRBJ2-2; D is possibly TRBD2 (5 bases). V lost 0 bases and J lost 7, with 18 bases in between. The length of the CDR3 is 17 residues. CDR1 is ENHRY, CDR2 SYGVKD, per germline. The CDR3 here is CAISESVQRTLHGELFF. In nucleotides, the CDR3 is TGTGCCATCAGTGAGTCGGTCCAGCGGACCCTTCACGGGGAGCTGTTTTTT.

This chain connects TRBV18 to TRBJ2-2; D unresolved. Trimming stripped 0 bases from V and 0 bases from J, with 8 bases between. There are 16 residues in the CDR3. CDR1 KGHSH and CDR2 LQKENI come from the germline V gene. DNA for the CDR3: TGTGCCAGCTCACCACCGAGACAATCGAACACCGGGGAGCTGTTTTTT. Translation gives CASSPPRQSNTGELFF.

The chain has TRBV30 and TRBJ1-1; D remains ambiguous. The CDR3 loop spans 13 amino acids. Trimming removed 0 bases from V and 5 bases from J, with 10 bases in between. Germline V lookup: CDR1 GTSNPN, CDR2 SVGIG (reference sequence). The CDR3 sequence: CAWSVHGGTEAFF. The CDR3 region has the DNA TGTGCCTGGAGTGTACACGGAGGGACTGAAGCTTTCTTT.

The chain employs TRBV19 and TRBJ2-7; D uncertain. Germline CDR1 LNHDA, CDR2 SQIVND (reference sequence). Trimming removed 5 bases at V and 0 bases at J, with 11 bases between. The CDR3 is 14 amino acids. CDR3 DNA sequence: TGTGCCAGTAGTGTTTCCGACGTCTCCTACGAGCAGTACTTC. Amino acids: CASSVSDVSYEQYF.

For this clone: Sequence at one end of the junction differs from germline and may be a read error. The V call is TRBV9, the J call TRBJ1-2; tentative D call: TRBD1 (6 bases). CDR1 is SGDLS, CDR2 YYNGEE, per germline. This CDR3 is 13 amino acids long. This CDR3 is CASSGLQGYGYIF. The CDR3 DNA is TGTGCCAGCAGCGGGCTACAGGGCTATGGCTACATCTTC.

This chain connects TRBV7-9 to TRBJ2-1; 8 positions match TRBD2. CDR1 and CDR2 from the germline V gene are SEHNR and FQNEAQ (reference sequence). The CDR3 has 17 amino acids. J was trimmed by 4 bases and V by 5 bases; bases with no gene match: 13. The CDR3 loop reads CASSHPAGVPHYNEQFF. CDR3 sequence (DNA): TGTGCCAGCAGCCACCCAGCGGGAGTTCCCCATTACAATGAGCAGTTCTTC.

This chain uses TRBV29-1 with TRBJ2-3; D could derive from TRBD1 or TRBD2 (7 bases each). V was clipped by 4 bases and J by 0 bases, with 17 bases between them. The CDR3 loop spans 16 amino acids. Per germline, CDR1 SQVTM and CDR2 ANQGSEA. As DNA, the CDR3 is TGCAGCGTTGGAGGGGAGGGGGCCTCTAGCACAGATACGCAGTATTTT. It yields the protein CSVGGEGASSTDTQYF.

A few counts support this clone. The chain links TRBV28 to TRBJ1-2; TRBD1 aligns across 10 bases. CDR3 size: 14 residues. Germline V CDR1 and CDR2: MDHEN, SYDVKM. Trimming at V came to 4 bases and at J to 12 bases, leaving 11 bases not matched to a gene. DNA for the CDR3: TGTGCCAGCAGTTCACCCGGGACAGGGGTATACCACACCTTC. Its translation is CASSSPGTGVYHTF.

This rearrangement joins TRBV4-2 to TRBJ2-1, with 12 positions matching TRBD2. Germline loops: CDR1 LGHNA, CDR2 YNFKEQ. The CDR3 extends over 17 amino acids. J lost 10 bases, V lost 0 bases, and 10 bases had no gene match. CDR3 in amino acids: CASSQELFTSGRIEQFF. The CDR3 DNA follows: TGTGCCAGCAGCCAAGAACTGTTTACTAGCGGGAGGATAGAGCAGTTCTTC.

The rearrangement links TRBV7-9 to TRBJ2-7; D may be TRBD2 (6 bases). Germline CDR1 is SEHNR and CDR2 is FQNEAQ (reference sequence). Trimming removed 8 bases from V and 8 bases from J, with 13 bases in between. This CDR3 region has 11 residues. The CDR3 DNA reads TGTGCCAGCGCGCGGGATTCGCAGCAGTACTTC. Translation gives CASARDSQQYF.